This TCR beta chain was captured by sequencing in a study of cytomegalovirus exposure and HLA in healthy donors. Study-wide findings and caveats: CMV antigen specificity of a few CMV-associated chains was confirmed in vitro. The study flagged 150 to 200 TCR beta chains as cytomegalovirus-associated.

The approximately 120-subject validation cohort, separate from the 666-subject first cohort, included the donors. Assay used: immunoSEQ multiplex PCR; TCRdb lists only in-frame clones, some missing. Here the sample spans some 170,000 clones, roughly 86% being singletons. For this clone: The target antigen is unknown.

Trimming took 2 bases from V and 6 from J; bases not matched to a gene: 3. CDR1 and CDR2 from the germline V gene are MNHEY and SVGAGI. The CDR3 covers 14 residues. The receptor comes from a man younger than 35 in good health and CMV-seropositive. V gene TRBV6-5 combines with J gene TRBJ1-5; the match to TRBD1 covers 8 bases. Sequencing input: PBMCs. CDR3 loop: CASSYGQGGQPQHF. The CDR3 DNA reads TGTGCCAGCAGTTACGGACAGGGTGGTCAGCCCCAGCATTTT.